This TCR beta chain was found in a study of PD-1 blockade in classical Hodgkin lymphoma. Libraries were prepared by immunoSEQ multiplex PCR; TCRdb keeps only in-frame clonotypes and omits some of them. Altogether 5,500 to 7,000 clones are present, less than 80% being singletons, with the ten largest covering around 45%. This clone appeared a few times. The CDR3 consists of 18 residues. The germline V gene has CDR1 SGHVS and CDR2 FNYEAQ. The V and J ends lost 6 bases and 3 bases, in that order; junction bases with no gene match: 13. Each patient relapsed following autologous stem cell transplantation, and prior brentuximab vedotin exposure differed.

The sequence came from a human donor with classical Hodgkin lymphoma. The rearrangement links TRBV7-6 to TRBJ2-3; 12 bases agree with TRBD1. Sample: peripheral blood mononuclear cells (PBMCs), taken before the second cycle of nivolumab. CDR3 residues: CASRRKSPGQGATDTQYF. In nucleotides, the CDR3 is TGTGCCAGCAGAAGAAAGTCCCCGGGACAGGGGGCGACAGATACGCAGTATTTT.